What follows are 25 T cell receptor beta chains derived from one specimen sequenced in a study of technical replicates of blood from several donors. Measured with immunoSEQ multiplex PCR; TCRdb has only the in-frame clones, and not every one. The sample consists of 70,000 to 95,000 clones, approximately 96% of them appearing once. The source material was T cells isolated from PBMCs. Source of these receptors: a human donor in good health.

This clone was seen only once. The CDR3 loop reads CAWSVLQTSLYF. The CDR3 DNA is TGTGCCTGGAGTGTACTCCAAACTAGCCTGTACTTC. The chain carries TRBV30 and TRBJ2-7, with D maybe TRBD2 (6 bases). Trimming shortened V by 0 bases and J by 12 bases, and 15 bases separated the two germline ends. The CDR3 totals 12 residues. From germline, CDR1 is GTSNPN and CDR2 SVGIG (reference sequence).

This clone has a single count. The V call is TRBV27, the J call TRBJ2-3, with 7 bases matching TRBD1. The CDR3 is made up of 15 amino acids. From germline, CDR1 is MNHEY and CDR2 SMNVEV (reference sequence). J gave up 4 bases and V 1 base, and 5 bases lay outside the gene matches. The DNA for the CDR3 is TGTGCCAGCAGTTTATTCCAGGGGGATTCAGATACGCAGTATTTT. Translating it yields CASSLFQGDSDTQYF.

Here the CDR3 DNA reads TGTGCCAGCAGCCGAGGGGGCGGCAATCAGCCCCAGCATTTT. Amino acids: CASSRGGGNQPQHF. V gene TRBV7-6 combines with J gene TRBJ1-5; the match to TRBD1 covers 7 bases. CDR3 size: 14 residues. Germline-derived CDR1 and CDR2 are SGHVS and FNYEAQ. Losses at the gene ends were 5 bases for V and 2 bases for J; bases not matched to a gene: 3.

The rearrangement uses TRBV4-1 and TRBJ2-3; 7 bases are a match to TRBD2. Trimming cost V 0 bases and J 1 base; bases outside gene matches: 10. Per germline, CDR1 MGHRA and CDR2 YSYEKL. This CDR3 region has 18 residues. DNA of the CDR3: TGCGCCAGCAGCCAAGATTCTTCGGCGGGAGAGGGCACAGATACGCAGTATTTT. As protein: CASSQDSSAGEGTDTQYF.

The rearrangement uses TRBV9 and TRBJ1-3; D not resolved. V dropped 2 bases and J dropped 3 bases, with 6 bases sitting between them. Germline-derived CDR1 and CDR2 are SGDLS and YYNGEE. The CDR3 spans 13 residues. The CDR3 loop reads CASSVLDGNTIYF. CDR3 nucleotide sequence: TGTGCCAGCAGCGTCCTAGATGGAAACACCATATATTTT. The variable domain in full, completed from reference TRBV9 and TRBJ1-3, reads DSGVTQTPKHLITATGQRVTLRCSPRSGDLSVYWYQQSLDQGLQFLIQYYNGEERAKGNILERFSAQQFPDLHSELNLSSLELGDSALYFCASSVLDGNTIYFGEGSWLTVV.

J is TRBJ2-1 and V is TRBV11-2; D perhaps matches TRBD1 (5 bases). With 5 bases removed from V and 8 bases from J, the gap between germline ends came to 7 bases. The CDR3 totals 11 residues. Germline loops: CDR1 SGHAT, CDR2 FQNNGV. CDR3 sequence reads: CASSPRDEQFF. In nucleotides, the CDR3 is TGTGCCAGCAGCCCCAGGGATGAGCAGTTCTTC.

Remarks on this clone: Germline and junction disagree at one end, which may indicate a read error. CDR3 sequence reads: CASSEANRHPF. The CDR3 DNA is TGTGCCAGCAGTGAAGCGAATAGACATCCGTTT. The genes are TRBV2 and TRBJ1-1; no firm D call. This CDR3 region has 11 residues. Germline CDR1 reads SNHLY; CDR2 reads FYNNEI.

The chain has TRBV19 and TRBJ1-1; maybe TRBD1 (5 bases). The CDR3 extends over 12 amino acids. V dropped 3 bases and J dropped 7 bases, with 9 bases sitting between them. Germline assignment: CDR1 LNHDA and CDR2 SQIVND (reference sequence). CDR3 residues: CASSIRRGEAFF. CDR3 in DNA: TGTGCCAGTAGTATTCGGAGGGGTGAAGCTTTCTTT.

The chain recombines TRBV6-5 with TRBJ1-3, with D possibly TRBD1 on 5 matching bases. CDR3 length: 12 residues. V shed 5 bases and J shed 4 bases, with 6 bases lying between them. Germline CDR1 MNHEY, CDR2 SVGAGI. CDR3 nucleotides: TGTGCCAGCAGTAACAGGGGAAACACCATATATTTT. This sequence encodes CASSNRGNTIYF.

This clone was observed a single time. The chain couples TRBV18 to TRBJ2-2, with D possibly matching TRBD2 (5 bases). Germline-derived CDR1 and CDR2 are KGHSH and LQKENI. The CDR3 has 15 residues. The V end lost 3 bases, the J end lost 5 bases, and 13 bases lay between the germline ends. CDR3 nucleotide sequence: TGTGCCAGCTCACCTAATCTAGCAGCAACCGGGGAGCTGTTTTTT. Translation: CASSPNLAATGELFF.

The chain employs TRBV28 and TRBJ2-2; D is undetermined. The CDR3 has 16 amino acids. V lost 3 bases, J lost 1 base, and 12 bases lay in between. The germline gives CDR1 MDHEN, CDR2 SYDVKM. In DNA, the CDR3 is TGTGCCAGCAGTTTTTTGCGGTCAAGGAACACCGGGGAGCTGTTTTTT. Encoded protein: CASSFLRSRNTGELFF.

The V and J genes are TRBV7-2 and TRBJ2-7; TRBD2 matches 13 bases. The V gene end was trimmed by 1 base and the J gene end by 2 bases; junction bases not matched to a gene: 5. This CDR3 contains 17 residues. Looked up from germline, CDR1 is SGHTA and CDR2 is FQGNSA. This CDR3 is CASSLGGTSGRAYEQYF. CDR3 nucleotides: TGTGCCAGCAGCTTAGGGGGAACTAGCGGGAGGGCCTACGAGCAGTACTTC.

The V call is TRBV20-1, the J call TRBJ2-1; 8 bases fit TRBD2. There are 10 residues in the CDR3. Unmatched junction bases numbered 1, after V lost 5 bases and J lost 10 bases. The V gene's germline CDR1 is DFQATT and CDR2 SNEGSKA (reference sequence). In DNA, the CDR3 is TGCAGTGCTCGACTAGCGGAGCAGTTCTTC. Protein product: CSARLAEQFF.

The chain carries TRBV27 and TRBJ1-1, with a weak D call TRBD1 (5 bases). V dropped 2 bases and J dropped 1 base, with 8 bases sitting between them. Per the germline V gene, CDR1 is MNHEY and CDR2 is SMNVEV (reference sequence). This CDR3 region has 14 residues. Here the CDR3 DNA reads TGTGCCAGCAGTTTAAACAGGCAGAACACTGAAGCTTTCTTT. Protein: CASSLNRQNTEAFF.

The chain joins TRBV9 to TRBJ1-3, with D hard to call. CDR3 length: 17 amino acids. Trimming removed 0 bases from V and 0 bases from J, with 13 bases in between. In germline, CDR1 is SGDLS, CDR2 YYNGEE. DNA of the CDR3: TGTGCCAGCAGCGTAGCTACGGAGGGCCTCTCTGGAAACACCATATATTTT. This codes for CASSVATEGLSGNTIYF.

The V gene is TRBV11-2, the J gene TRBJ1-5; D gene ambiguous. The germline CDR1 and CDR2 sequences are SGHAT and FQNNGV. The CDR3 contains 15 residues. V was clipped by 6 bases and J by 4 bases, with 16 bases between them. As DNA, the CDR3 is TGTGCCAGCAGTCCAGACGGTCTCGGGAATCAGCCCCAGCATTTT. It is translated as CASSPDGLGNQPQHF.

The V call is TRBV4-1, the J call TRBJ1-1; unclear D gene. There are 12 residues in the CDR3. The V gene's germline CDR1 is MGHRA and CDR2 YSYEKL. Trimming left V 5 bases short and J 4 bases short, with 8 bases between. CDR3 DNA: TGCGCCAGCAGCGTCGGCGGCACTGAAGCTTTCTTT. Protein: CASSVGGTEAFF.

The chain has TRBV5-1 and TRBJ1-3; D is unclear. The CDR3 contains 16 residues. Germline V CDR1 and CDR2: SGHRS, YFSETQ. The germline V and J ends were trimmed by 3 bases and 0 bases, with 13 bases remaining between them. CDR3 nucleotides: TGCGCCAGCAGCTCCAGCGTTCCCAGCTCTGGAAACACCATATATTTT. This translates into CASSSSVPSSGNTIYF.

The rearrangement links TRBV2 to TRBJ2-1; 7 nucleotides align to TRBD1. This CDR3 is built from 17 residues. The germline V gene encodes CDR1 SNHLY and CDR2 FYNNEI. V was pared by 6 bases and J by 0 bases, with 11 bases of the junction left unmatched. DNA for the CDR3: TGTGCCAGCAGCGCCGGGACAGTCTGGAGCTCCTACAATGAGCAGTTCTTC. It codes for CASSAGTVWSSYNEQFF. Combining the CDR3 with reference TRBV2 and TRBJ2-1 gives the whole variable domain EPEVTQTPSHQVTQMGQEVILRCVPISNHLYFYWYRQILGQKVEFLVSFYNNEISEKSEIFDDQFSVERPDGSNFTLKIRSTKLEDSAMYFCASSAGTVWSSYNEQFFGPGTRLTVL.

The CDR3 nucleotides read TGTGCCAGCAGCGTACCGACTAGCGGGAGTTTACGGGCCTACGAGCAGTACTTC. It is translated as CASSVPTSGSLRAYEQYF. The chain couples TRBV7-8 to TRBJ2-7, with 12 positions matching TRBD2. Germline V gives CDR1 SGHVS, CDR2 FQNEAQ. The trim removed 5 bases at V and 2 bases at J, leaving 13 bases unmatched. The CDR3 covers 18 residues.

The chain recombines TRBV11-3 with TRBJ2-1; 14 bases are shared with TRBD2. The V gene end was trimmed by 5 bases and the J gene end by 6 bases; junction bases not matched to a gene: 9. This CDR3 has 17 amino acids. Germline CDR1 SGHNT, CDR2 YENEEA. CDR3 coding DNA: TGTGCCAGCAGCCCCTATCTAGGGACTAGCGGGAGCAATGAGCAGTTCTTC. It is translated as CASSPYLGTSGSNEQFF.

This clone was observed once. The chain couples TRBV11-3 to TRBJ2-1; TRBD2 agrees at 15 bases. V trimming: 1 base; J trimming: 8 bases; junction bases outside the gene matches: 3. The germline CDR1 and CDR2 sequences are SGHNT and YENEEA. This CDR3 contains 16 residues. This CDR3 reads CASSLGGLAGGDEQFF. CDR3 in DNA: TGTGCCAGCAGCTTAGGGGGACTAGCGGGAGGCGATGAGCAGTTCTTC.

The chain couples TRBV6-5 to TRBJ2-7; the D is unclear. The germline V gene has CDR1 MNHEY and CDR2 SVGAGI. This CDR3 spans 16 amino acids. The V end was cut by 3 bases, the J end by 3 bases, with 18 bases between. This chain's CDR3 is CASSYNFVEPGYEQYF. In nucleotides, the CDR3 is TGTGCCAGCAGTTATAACTTCGTGGAGCCTGGCTACGAGCAGTACTTC.

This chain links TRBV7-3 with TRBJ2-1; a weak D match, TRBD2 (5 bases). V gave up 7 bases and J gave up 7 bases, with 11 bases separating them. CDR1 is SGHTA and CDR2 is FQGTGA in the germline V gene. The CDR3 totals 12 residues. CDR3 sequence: CASKGLRNEQFF. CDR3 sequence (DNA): TGTGCCAGCAAAGGACTGCGGAATGAGCAGTTCTTC.

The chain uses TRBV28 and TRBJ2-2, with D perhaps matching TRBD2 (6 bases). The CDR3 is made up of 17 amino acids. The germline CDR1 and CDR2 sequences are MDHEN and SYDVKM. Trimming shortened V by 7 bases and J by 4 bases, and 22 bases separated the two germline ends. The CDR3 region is CASTFPSGVVSTGELFF. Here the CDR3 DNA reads TGTGCCAGCACTTTCCCGTCGGGGGTGGTTTCCACCGGGGAGCTGTTTTTT.